This TCR beta chain derives from a study of shared clonotypes between healthy human individuals (dated by TCRdb to 2020 to 2022). Describing the broader study: A couple of women and a few men aged 18 to 49 years were included in the cohort. Per donor, three plates each were used for CD4 naive and CD4 memory, two for CD8 naive, and one for CD8 memory. The study deeply sequenced blood TCR repertoires of about 5 healthy adults to estimate repertoire size and the extent of clonotype sharing between individuals. To increase sequencing depth and limit assay-specific biases, different laboratories used diverse techniques to prepare libraries and sequence TCR repertoires. Per donor, leukapheresis produced somewhere between about 0.9 and 9.5 billion PBMCs.

This clone has only one observation. It lacks a known antigen. The input lacks base qualities; no much larger clone sits a single base away. CDR1 and CDR2, looked up from the germline V gene (reference sequence), are MNHEY and SMNVEV. V is reduced by 4 bases and J by 1 base, leaving a spacing of 10 bases between them. Measured from the cysteine to the phenylalanine, the CDR3 is 14 residues long. Kept here is only the CDR3 DNA, which spans 42 bases and is read in frame from base 1. Study-wide findings and limitations: Even with the large sequencing depth, rarefaction of the sorted-subset datasets indicated that sequencing was incomplete. Pairwise subsampling indicated that sequencing depth was expected to affect the degree of clonotype sharing among donors. Estimated clonotype richness was generally larger for naive than for memory subsets. Sampling was restricted to blood, and TCR repertoires in tissue are likely to differ from TCR repertoires in blood. Because the study included a small number of donors, the genetic and exposure-history diversity represented was limited. When several donors were compared, the shared fraction of clonotypes was 5% to 6.5% for naive CD4, less than 4% for naive CD8, 2.3% for memory CD4, and 0.35% to 0.5% for memory CD8. Higher generation probabilities were observed for clonotypes shared by all four sorted-subset donors than for non-shared clonotypes.

Donors were healthy HIV-negative adults with no recently reported acute infections or vaccinations. All donors were Caucasian adults living in Nashville, Tennessee, USA. CD4+ T cells were enriched by magnetic negative selection; naive cells were then positively selected on CD45RA, and the negative fraction formed the memory subset. After blood collection by leukapheresis, PBMCs were isolated using Ficoll-Histopaque density gradient centrifugation and then cryopreserved in the vapor phase of liquid nitrogen. Purity and quantity of every magnetically sorted T cell population were checked by analytical flow cytometry. Genomic DNA was isolated from every sorted fraction and measured by UV absorbance on a Nanodrop 2000c. TCR CDR3 regions were amplified from genomic DNA by multiplex PCR using the deep immunoSEQ assay. Extracted genomic DNA from each cell subset was spread evenly across all wells of several immunoSEQ 96-well plates, with each plate serving as a replicate. Each replicate PCR for sorted subsets received about 210 ng genomic DNA, equal to some 32,000 T cell genomes. Purified libraries were quantified with a Qubit 3.0 fluorometer, sized on a Bioanalyzer 2100, and re-quantified with the KAPA Library Quantification kit. Every immunoSEQ 96-well plate was sequenced on a separate single-read 150-cycle Illumina NextSeq 550 flow cell. Processing in the source paper ran as follows. Because the immunoSEQ output included only junctional sequences and no quality scores, the filtering could not be the same as the filtering used for full-length reads. To assign V/J genes and CDR3, sequences were annotated against IMGT germline references using PyIR, a Python wrapper for IgBLAST v1.9. Reads with weak V/J assignments (E-value above 1e-6), missing CDR3, stop codons, out-of-frame junctions, or ambiguous translated residues were removed. V3J clonotypes were defined as sequences sharing an identical inferred V gene, J gene, and CDR3 amino acid sequence. The percentage overlap between two repertoires was calculated by dividing the number of shared unique clonotypes by the size of the smaller repertoire. RTK rarefaction, the Chao1 estimator, and Recon v2.1 estimates of unobserved clonotypes were used to assess repertoire richness. OLGA was used to compute generation probabilities for all TCRbeta clonotypes that the gDNA method yielded from a handful of donors. The table was pulled from immuneACCESS by TCRdb, which kept in-frame rearrangements only. Such tables lose some clones; where checked, under half of the loss comes from unresolved V genes, and the rest has no known cause. Clone size and the V and J calls come from that table; the DNA yielded D and trimming. This sample comprises approximately 2.3 million clones, approximately 95% of them detected only once. The ten largest account for approximately 0.4% of the sample.

The clonotype comes from a man aged 18 to 30 in good health. Some clones in this sample may be carry-over from other donors' samples. The sample consisted of naive CD4+ T cells from PBMCs. Sample cell subset or site, as interpreted from the label and publication: CD45RA+ positively selected. This chain is built from TRBV27 and TRBJ1-2; no D segment can be confidently identified. CDR3 protein: CASSSGGFNYGYTF. The nucleotides read TGTGCCAGCAGTTCGGGAGGTTTTAACTATGGCTACACCTTC.